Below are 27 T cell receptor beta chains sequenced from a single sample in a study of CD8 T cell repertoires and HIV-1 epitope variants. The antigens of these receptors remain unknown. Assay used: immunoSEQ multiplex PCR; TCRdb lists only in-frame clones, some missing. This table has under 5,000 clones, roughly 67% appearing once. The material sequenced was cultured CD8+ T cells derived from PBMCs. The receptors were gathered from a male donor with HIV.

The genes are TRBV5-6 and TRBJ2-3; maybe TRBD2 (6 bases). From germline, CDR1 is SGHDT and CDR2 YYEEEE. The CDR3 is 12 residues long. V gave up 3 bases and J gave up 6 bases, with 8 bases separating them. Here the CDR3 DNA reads TGTGCCAGCAGCTCGGGGGTGGATACGCAGTATTTT. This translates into CASSSGVDTQYF.

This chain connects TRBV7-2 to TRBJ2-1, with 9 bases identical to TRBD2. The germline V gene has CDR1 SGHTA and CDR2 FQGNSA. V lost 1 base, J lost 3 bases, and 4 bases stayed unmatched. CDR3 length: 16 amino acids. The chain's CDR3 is CASSLDGSGSYNEQFF. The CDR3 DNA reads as TGTGCCAGCAGCTTAGATGGTAGCGGGAGCTACAATGAGCAGTTCTTC. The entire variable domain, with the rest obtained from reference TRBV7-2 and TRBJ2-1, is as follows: GAGVSQSPSNKVTEKGKDVELRCDPISGHTALYWYRQSLGQGLEFLIYFQGNSAPDKSGLPSDRFSAERTGGSVSTLTIQRTQQEDSAVYLCASSLDGSGSYNEQFFGPGTRLTVL.

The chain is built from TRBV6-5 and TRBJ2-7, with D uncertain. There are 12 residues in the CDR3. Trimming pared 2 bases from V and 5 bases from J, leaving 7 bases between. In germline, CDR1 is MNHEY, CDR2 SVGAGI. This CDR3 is CASSYDDNEQYF. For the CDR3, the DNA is TGTGCCAGCAGTTACGACGATAACGAGCAGTACTTC.

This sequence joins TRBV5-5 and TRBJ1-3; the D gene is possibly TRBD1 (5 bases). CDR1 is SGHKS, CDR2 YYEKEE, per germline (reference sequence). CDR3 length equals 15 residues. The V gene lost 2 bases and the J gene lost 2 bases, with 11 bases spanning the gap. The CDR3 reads CASSFGRDPGNTIYF. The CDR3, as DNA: TGTGCCAGCAGCTTCGGACGGGACCCTGGAAACACCATATATTTT.

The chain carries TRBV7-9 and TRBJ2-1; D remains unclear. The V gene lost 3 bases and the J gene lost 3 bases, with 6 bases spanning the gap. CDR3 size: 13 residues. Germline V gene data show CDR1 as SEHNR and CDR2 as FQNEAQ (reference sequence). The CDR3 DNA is TGTGCCAGCAGCTTGGACGGCTACAATGAGCAGTTCTTC. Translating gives CASSLDGYNEQFF.

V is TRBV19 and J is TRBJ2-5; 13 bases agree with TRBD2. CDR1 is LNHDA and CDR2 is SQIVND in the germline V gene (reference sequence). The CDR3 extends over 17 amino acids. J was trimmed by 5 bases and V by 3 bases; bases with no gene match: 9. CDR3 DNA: TGTGCCAGTAGTATCCCCGCACTAGCGGGGGGGTCGGAGACCCAGTACTTC. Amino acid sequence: CASSIPALAGGSETQYF. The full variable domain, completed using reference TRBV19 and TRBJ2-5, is DGGITQSPKYLFRKEGQNVTLSCEQNLNHDAMYWYRQDPGQGLRLIYYSQIVNDFQKGDIAEGYSVSREKKESFPLTVTSAQKNPTAFYLCASSIPALAGGSETQYFGPGTRLLVL.

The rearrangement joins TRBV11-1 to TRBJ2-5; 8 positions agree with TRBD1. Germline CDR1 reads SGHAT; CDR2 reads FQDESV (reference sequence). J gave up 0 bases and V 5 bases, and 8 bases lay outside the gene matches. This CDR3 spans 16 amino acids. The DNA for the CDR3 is TGTGCCAGCAGCACACTAACGGACAGGGACCAAGAGACCCAGTACTTC. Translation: CASSTLTDRDQETQYF.

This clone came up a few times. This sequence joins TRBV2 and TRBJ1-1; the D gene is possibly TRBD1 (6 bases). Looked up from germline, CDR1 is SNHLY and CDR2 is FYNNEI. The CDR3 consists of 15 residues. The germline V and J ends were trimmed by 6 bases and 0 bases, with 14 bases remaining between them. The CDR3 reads CASSPGEGVNTEAFF. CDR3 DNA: TGTGCCAGCAGCCCCGGGGAGGGGGTGAACACTGAAGCTTTCTTT.

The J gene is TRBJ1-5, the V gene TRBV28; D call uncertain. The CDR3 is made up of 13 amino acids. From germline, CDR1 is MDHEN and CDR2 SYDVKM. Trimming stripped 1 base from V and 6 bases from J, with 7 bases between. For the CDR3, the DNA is TGTGCCAGCAGTTTATCGGAAGGTCAGCCCCAGCATTTT. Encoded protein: CASSLSEGQPQHF.

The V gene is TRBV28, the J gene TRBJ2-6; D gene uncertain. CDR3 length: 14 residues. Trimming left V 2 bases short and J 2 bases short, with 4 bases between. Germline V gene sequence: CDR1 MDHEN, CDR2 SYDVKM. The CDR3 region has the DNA TGTGCCAGCAGTTTACCAACTGGGGCCAACGTCCTGACTTTC. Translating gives CASSLPTGANVLTF.

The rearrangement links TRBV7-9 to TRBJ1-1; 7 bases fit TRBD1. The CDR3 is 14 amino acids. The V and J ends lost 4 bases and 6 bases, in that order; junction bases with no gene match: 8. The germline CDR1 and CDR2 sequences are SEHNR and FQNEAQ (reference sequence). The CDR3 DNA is TGTGCCAGCAGCTCGGATAGGGGGCACGCTGAAGCTTTCTTT. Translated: CASSSDRGHAEAFF.

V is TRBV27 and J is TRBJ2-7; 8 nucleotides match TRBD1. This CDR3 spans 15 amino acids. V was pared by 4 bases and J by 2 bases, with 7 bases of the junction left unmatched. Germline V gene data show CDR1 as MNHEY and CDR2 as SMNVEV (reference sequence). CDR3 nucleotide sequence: TGTGCCAGCAGTTCTAGGACAGGGAATACCTACGAGCAGTACTTC. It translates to CASSSRTGNTYEQYF.

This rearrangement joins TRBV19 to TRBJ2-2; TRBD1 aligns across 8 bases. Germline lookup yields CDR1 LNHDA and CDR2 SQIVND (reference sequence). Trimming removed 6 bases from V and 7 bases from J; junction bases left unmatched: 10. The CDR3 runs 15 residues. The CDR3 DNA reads TGTGCCAGTAGAACAGAGCAGGGGGCCGGCGGGGAGCTGTTTTTT. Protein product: CASRTEQGAGGELFF.

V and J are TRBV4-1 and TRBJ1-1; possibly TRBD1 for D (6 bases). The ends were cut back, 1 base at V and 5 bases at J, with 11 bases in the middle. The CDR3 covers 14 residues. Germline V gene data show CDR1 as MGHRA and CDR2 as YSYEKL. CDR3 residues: CASSQGKGGTEAFF. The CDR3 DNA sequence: TGCGCCAGCAGCCAAGGGAAGGGGGGAACTGAAGCTTTCTTT.

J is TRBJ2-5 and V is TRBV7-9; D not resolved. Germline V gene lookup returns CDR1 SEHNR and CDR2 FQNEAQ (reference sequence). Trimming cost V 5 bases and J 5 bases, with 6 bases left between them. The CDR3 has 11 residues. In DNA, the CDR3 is TGTGCCAGCAGCATTAAGGAGACCCAGTACTTC. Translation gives CASSIKETQYF.

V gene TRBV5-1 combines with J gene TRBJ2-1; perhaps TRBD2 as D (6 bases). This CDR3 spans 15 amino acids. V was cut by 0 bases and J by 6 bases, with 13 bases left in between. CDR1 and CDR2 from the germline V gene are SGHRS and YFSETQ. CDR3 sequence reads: CASSLGQGSGNEQFF. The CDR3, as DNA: TGCGCCAGCAGCTTGGGTCAGGGTAGCGGCAATGAGCAGTTCTTC.

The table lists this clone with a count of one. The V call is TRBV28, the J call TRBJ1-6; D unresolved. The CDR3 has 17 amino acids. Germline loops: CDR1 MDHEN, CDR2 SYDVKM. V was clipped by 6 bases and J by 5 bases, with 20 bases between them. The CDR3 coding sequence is TGTGCCAGCAGCGGGCTTCCAGGCAACGCGAATAATTCACCCCTCCACTTT. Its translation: CASSGLPGNANNSPLHF.

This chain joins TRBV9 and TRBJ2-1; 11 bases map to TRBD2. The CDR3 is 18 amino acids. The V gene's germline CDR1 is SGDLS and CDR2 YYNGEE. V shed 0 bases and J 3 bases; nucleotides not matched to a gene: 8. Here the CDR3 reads CASSVDQGTSGRYNEQFF. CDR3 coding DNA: TGTGCCAGCAGCGTAGATCAGGGGACTAGCGGACGCTACAATGAGCAGTTCTTC.

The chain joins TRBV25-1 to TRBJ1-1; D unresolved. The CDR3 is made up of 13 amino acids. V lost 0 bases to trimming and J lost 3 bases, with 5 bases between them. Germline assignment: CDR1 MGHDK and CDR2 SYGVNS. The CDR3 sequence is CASSEYLDTEAFF. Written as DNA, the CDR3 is TGTGCCAGCAGTGAATATCTAGACACTGAAGCTTTCTTT. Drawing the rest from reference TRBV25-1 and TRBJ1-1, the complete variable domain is EADIYQTPRYLVIGTGKKITLECSQTMGHDKMYWYQQDPGMELHLIHYSYGVNSTEKGDLSSESTVSRIRTEHFPLTLESARPSHTSQYLCASSEYLDTEAFFGQGTRLTVV.

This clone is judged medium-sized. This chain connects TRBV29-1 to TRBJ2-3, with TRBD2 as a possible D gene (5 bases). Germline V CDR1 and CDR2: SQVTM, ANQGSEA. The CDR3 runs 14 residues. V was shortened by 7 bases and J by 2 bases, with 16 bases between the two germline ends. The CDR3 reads CSAAGTESTDTQYF. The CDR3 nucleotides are TGCAGCGCGGCGGGCACCGAGTCCACAGATACGCAGTATTTT.

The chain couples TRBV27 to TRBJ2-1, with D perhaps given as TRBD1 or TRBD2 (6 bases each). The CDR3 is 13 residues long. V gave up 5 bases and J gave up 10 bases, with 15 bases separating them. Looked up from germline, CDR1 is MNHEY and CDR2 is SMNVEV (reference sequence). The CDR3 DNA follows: TGTGCCAGCAGTCTCGGGGGCTTTAGGGAGCAGTTCTTC. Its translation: CASSLGGFREQFF.

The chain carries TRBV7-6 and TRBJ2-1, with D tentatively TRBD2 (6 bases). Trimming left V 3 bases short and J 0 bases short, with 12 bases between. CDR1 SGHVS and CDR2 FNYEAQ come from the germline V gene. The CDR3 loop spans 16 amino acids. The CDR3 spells CASSLFGGVSYNEQFF. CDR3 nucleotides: TGTGCCAGCAGCTTGTTCGGCGGGGTCTCCTACAATGAGCAGTTCTTC.

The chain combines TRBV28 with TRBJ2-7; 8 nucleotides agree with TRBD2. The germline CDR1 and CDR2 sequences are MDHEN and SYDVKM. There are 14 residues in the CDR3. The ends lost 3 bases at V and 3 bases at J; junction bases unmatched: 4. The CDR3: CASSFGSGNYEQYF. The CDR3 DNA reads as TGTGCCAGCAGTTTTGGTAGCGGGAACTACGAGCAGTACTTC.

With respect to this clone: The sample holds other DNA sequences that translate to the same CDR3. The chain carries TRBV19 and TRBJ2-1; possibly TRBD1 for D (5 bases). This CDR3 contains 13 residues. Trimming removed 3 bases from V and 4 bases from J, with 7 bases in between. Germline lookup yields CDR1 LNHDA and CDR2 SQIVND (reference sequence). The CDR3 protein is CASSIDSYNEQFF. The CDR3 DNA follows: TGTGCCAGTAGTATCGACAGTTACAATGAGCAGTTCTTC.

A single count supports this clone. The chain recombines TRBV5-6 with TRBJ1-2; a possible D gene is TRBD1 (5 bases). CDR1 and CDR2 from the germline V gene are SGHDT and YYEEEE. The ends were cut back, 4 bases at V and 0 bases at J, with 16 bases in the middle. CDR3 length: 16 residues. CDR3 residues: CASSLRDLLANYGYTF. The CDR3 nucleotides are TGTGCCAGCAGCCTGCGGGACCTGTTAGCTAACTATGGCTACACCTTC.

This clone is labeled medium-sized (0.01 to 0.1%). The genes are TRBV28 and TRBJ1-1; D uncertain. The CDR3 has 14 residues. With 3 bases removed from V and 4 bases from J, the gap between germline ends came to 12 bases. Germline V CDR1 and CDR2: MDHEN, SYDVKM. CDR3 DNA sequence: TGTGCCAGCAGTTTTCGGGGATGGGGCACTGAAGCTTTCTTT. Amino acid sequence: CASSFRGWGTEAFF.

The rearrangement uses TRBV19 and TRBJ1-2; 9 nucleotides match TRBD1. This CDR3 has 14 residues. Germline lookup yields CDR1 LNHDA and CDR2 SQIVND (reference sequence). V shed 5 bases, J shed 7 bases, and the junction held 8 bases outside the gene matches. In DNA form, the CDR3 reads TGTGCCAGTAGTGGCACAGGGGGCGCGGGTGGCTACACCTTC. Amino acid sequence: CASSGTGGAGGYTF.